This TCR beta chain stems from a study of identical twins. With respect to this clonotype: Its target is not known.

Study-wide results and caveats: Models, which agreed with sharing between unrelated individuals, nonetheless underestimated the out-of-frame TCR alpha sharing seen in monozygotic twins. The study based its conclusions on cross-sectional statistical analysis and did not follow the same donors.

With 4 bases removed from V and 12 bases from J, the gap between germline ends came to 19 bases. Germline lookup yields CDR1 SGHKS and CDR2 YYEKEE (reference sequence). The CDR3 length is 14 residues. Template switching introduced a universal primer site, and the cDNA bore unique molecular identifiers. TCRdb itself ran the 5' RACE reads through MiXCR, one entry per CDR3 protein. Of approximately 490,000 distinct CDR3 sequences in the sample, about 20% were seen once. These same data were also listed under a study on yellow fever vaccine responses in identical twins.

The receptor comes from a woman under 30 in good health. The J gene is TRBJ1-4, the V gene TRBV5-5, with D possibly being TRBD1 (6 bases). Sample: CD4+ T cells sorted from blood. The CDR3 spells CASSARQAGGELFF. For the CDR3, the DNA is TGTGCCAGCAGCGCGAGACAGGCGGGCGGGGAACTGTTTTTT.